This T cell receptor (beta chain) emerged from a study of early T cells in non-severe SARS-CoV-2 infection. Study context: Chains were not paired, and sequencing was done on bulk RNA from unsorted whole blood. Study-wide points: CD4 and private specificities were missed by VDJdb matching, which favored anti-spike CD8 responses.

Individual cDNA molecules were tagged with unique molecular identifiers, the study reported. Using its own MiXCR run on the 5' RACE reads, TCRdb lists one record per CDR3 protein. The table has about 66,000 distinct CDR3 sequences, roughly a sixth seen once; the top ten hold about 8.2%. In regard to this clonotype: Antigen: not known.

The germline V gene has CDR1 LGHDT and CDR2 YNNKEL (reference sequence). The CDR3 sequence is 15 residues long. With 1 base removed from V and 2 bases from J, the gap between germline ends came to 11 bases. Sample: whole blood, taken at baseline. The chain combines TRBV3-1 with TRBJ1-1; D is unclear. The source of this sequence is an adult who was a healthcare worker with PCR-confirmed SARS-CoV-2 infection or an uninfected control (not recorded which). The DNA of the CDR3 is TGTGCCAGCAGCCAAGTCCCAACAGAAAACACTGAAGCTTTCTTT. Its protein product is CASSQVPTENTEAFF. The variable domain in full, completed from reference TRBV3-1 and TRBJ1-1, reads DTAVSQTPKYLVTQMGNDKSIKCEQNLGHDTMYWYKQDSKKFLKIMFSYNNKELIINETVPNRFSPKSPDKAHLNLHINSLELGDSAVYFCASSQVPTENTEAFFGQGTRLTVV.